These 19 T cell receptor beta chains originate from one sample sequenced in a study of T-cell memory formation after mild COVID-19 (dated by TCRdb to about 2021). The library came from 5' RACE. The sequencing machine was an Illumina NovaSeq 6000. Using fastp trimming at Q25 and MiXCR clonotype assembly, TCRdb reanalyzed the public sequencing data and kept in-frame beta chains. Identical CDR3 proteins give one entry, which carries the most common genes and DNA. For this sample the table gives around 340,000 distinct CDR3 sequences, of which roughly 13% were detected only once. The ten largest clones capture 22% of the sample. The sample was PBMCs or a T cell subset sorted from them (not recorded which). The receptors originated from a man aged 18 to 30 who had mild COVID-19 (a few samples of this study predate the infection). The sample titles of this study are shuffled in the database, so cell type and time point are left out; the donor was told from shared clones.

Many counts were recorded for this clonotype. The V call is TRBV4-2, the J call TRBJ2-1; 8 bases line up with TRBD2. V shed 4 bases, J shed 4 bases, and the junction held 6 bases outside the gene matches. Germline assignment: CDR1 LGHNA and CDR2 YNFKEQ. This CDR3 is 15 amino acids long. CDR3 in amino acids: CASSPTGGPYNEQFF. In DNA, the CDR3 is TGTGCCAGCAGCCCCACGGGGGGGCCATACAATGAGCAGTTCTTC.

The CDR3 sequence: CASSLNGGRANEKLFF. In DNA form, the CDR3 reads TGCGCCAGCAGTCTTAACGGGGGGCGGGCCAATGAAAAACTGTTTTTT. The chain is built from TRBV4-1 and TRBJ1-4, with D tentatively TRBD1 (6 bases). This CDR3 spans 16 amino acids. Trimming left V 6 bases short and J 5 bases short, with 19 bases between. Germline V CDR1 and CDR2: MGHRA, YSYEKL.

This clonotype was observed at least ten times. This sequence joins TRBV5-1 and TRBJ2-5, with a possible D match to TRBD2 (5 bases). The CDR3 runs 14 residues. V lost 1 base and J 4 bases, leaving 11 bases between the germline ends. From germline, CDR1 is SGHRS and CDR2 YFSETQ. CDR3 amino acids: CASSLRTAGETQYF. DNA for the CDR3: TGCGCCAGCAGCTTGCGGACGGCGGGAGAGACCCAGTACTTC.

The chain has TRBV20-1 and TRBJ1-2, with D tentatively TRBD1 (5 bases). Trimming shortened V by 2 bases and J by 3 bases, and 16 bases separated the two germline ends. This CDR3 contains 15 residues. Germline CDR1 is DFQATT and CDR2 is SNEGSKA (reference sequence). The chain's CDR3 is CSARKLEVGDYGYTF. The CDR3 DNA is TGCAGTGCTAGAAAATTGGAGGTGGGGGACTATGGCTACACCTTC.

The chain joins TRBV20-1 to TRBJ1-2, with 7 bases that match TRBD1. This CDR3 spans 13 amino acids. Germline V lookup: CDR1 DFQATT, CDR2 SNEGSKA (reference sequence). V trimming: 0 bases; J trimming: 8 bases; junction bases outside the gene matches: 6. This CDR3 is CSARETGSLGYTF. DNA for the CDR3: TGCAGTGCTAGAGAGACAGGGTCTCTCGGCTACACCTTC.

V and J are TRBV18 and TRBJ1-2, with D uncertain. Germline assignment: CDR1 KGHSH and CDR2 LQKENI. The germline V and J ends were trimmed by 3 bases and 4 bases, with 12 bases remaining between them. The CDR3 sequence is 14 residues long. The CDR3 protein is CASSPRDPIYGYTF. DNA for the CDR3: TGTGCCAGCTCACCGCGAGACCCTATCTATGGCTACACCTTC.

This clonotype has just a few counts. The V call is TRBV2, the J call TRBJ1-3; D unresolved. Germline assignment: CDR1 SNHLY and CDR2 FYNNEI. Trimming stripped 3 bases from V and 8 bases from J, with 14 bases between. CDR3 length: 14 residues. The CDR3 region is CASSERGAGDTIYF. The CDR3 nucleotides are TGTGCCAGCAGTGAGCGGGGAGCCGGGGACACCATATATTTT.

The table lists this clonotype with a few counts. CDR3 sequence reads: CAISGGQERTEAFF. DNA of the CDR3: TGTGCCATCAGTGGTGGACAGGAGAGGACTGAAGCTTTCTTT. The gene calls are TRBV10-3 and TRBJ1-1; TRBD1 matches at 7 bases. Germline CDR1 reads ENHRY; CDR2 reads SYGVKD. The CDR3 runs to 14 residues. Unmatched junction bases numbered 7, after V lost 4 bases and J lost 5 bases.

This clonotype appeared a few times. J is TRBJ2-3 and V is TRBV29-1, with TRBD2 matching 7 bases. The CDR3 has 14 residues. Trimming at V came to 3 bases and at J to 4 bases, leaving 7 bases not matched to a gene. Germline V gives CDR1 SQVTM, CDR2 ANQGSEA. Here the CDR3 reads CSVDERGEADTQYF. The CDR3, as DNA: TGCAGCGTTGATGAACGGGGGGAGGCAGATACGCAGTATTTT.

This clonotype was detected only a few times. V is TRBV7-6 and J is TRBJ2-5; 7 bases line up with TRBD2. CDR3 size: 15 residues. Trimming cost V 5 bases and J 3 bases; bases outside gene matches: 9. Germline V gene lookup returns CDR1 SGHVS and CDR2 FNYEAQ. The CDR3 loop reads CASSRGYRGEETQYF. DNA of the CDR3: TGTGCCAGCAGCCGGGGGTATCGGGGGGAAGAGACCCAGTACTTC.

This clonotype was seen more than once but under ten times. J is TRBJ2-7 and V is TRBV15; D gene unclear. Trimming removed 8 bases at V and 2 bases at J, with 16 bases between. CDR3 length equals 14 residues. Germline values: CDR1 LNHNV, CDR2 YYDKDF (reference sequence). The CDR3 reads CATRRAVEAYEQYF. CDR3 nucleotide sequence: TGTGCCACCCGTCGGGCAGTAGAGGCCTACGAGCAGTACTTC.

V and J are TRBV7-9 and TRBJ1-3, with D tentatively TRBD1 (6 bases). The CDR3 has 18 residues. CDR1 SEHNR and CDR2 FQNEAQ come from the germline V gene (reference sequence). With 2 bases removed from V and 0 bases from J, the gap between germline ends came to 17 bases. In nucleotides, the CDR3 is TGTGCCAGCAGCTTAATTATAGGGTCAGGGGTCTCTGGAAACACCATATATTTT. It specifies CASSLIIGSGVSGNTIYF.

This clonotype was found a few times. This rearrangement joins TRBV12-3 or TRBV12-4 to TRBJ2-3; 13 nucleotides match TRBD2. The CDR3 extends over 16 amino acids. J was trimmed by 3 bases and V by 3 bases; bases with no gene match: 3. Written as DNA, the CDR3 is TGTGCCAGCAGTTTGGGACTAGCGGGGTTTACAGATACGCAGTATTTT. Translation gives CASSLGLAGFTDTQYF.

This chain uses TRBV6-5 with TRBJ2-7, with TRBD1 matching over 8 bases. Germline values: CDR1 MNHEY, CDR2 SVGAGI. Unmatched junction bases numbered 7, after V lost 3 bases and J lost 6 bases. The CDR3 is 14 amino acids. Here the CDR3 reads CASSYQDRDREQYF. CDR3 coding DNA: TGTGCCAGCAGTTATCAGGACAGGGACCGCGAGCAGTACTTC.

The table lists this clonotype with many counts. Written as DNA, the CDR3 is TGTGCCAGCAGTTTTAGCGGGTCCCAAGAGACCCAGTACTTC. It translates to CASSFSGSQETQYF. This chain connects TRBV7-2 to TRBJ2-5; the match to TRBD2 covers 7 bases. V lost 6 bases and J lost 1; bases outside the gene matches: 5. Germline CDR1 is SGHTA and CDR2 is FQGNSA. The CDR3 is made up of 14 amino acids.

This chain joins TRBV4-1 and TRBJ1-1; no firm D call. CDR3 length: 15 amino acids. The germline CDR1 and CDR2 sequences are MGHRA and YSYEKL. Trimming stripped 4 bases from V and 4 bases from J, with 16 bases between. CDR3 sequence (DNA): TGCGCCAGCAGCCCAGTGCCCCCATCAGGCACTGAAGCTTTCTTT. Protein sequence: CASSPVPPSGTEAFF.

This clonotype was counted at least ten times. V is TRBV7-2 and J is TRBJ1-5; 9 positions match TRBD1. The trim removed 5 bases at V and 7 bases at J, leaving 12 bases unmatched. Germline V gene sequence: CDR1 SGHTA, CDR2 FQGNSA. The CDR3 extends over 16 amino acids. The CDR3 loop reads CASSPEGTGKDQPQHF. CDR3 nucleotides: TGTGCCAGCAGCCCCGAGGGGACAGGGAAGGACCAGCCCCAGCATTTT.

This clonotype occurred many times. The V gene is TRBV5-6, the J gene TRBJ1-3; 8 bases line up with TRBD1. CDR3 length: 16 amino acids. Germline values: CDR1 SGHDT, CDR2 YYEEEE. The J segment lost 2 bases and the V segment lost 2 bases, leaving 6 bases of the junction unmatched. The chain's CDR3 is CASSLPDRATGNTIYF. As DNA, the CDR3 is TGTGCCAGCAGCTTACCGGACAGGGCGACTGGAAACACCATATATTTT.

The chain recombines TRBV20-1 with TRBJ1-1; D is unresolved. Trimming cost V 3 bases and J 0 bases, with 5 bases left between them. The CDR3 spans 12 residues. Germline-derived CDR1 and CDR2 are DFQATT and SNEGSKA (reference sequence). In DNA form, the CDR3 reads TGCAGTGCTAGTAGGGTGAACACTGAAGCTTTCTTT. Translating gives CSASRVNTEAFF.